A selection of T cell receptor beta chains follows, all from one sample in a study of cytomegalovirus exposure and HLA in healthy donors. Only in-frame clones appear in the TCRdb table, and some are missing; sequencing was by immunoSEQ multiplex PCR. The sample shows 100,000 to 150,000 clones, around 9% of them seen only once. The sequenced sample was PBMCs. These receptors were obtained from a middle-aged man in good health and CMV-seronegative. The CDR3 runs from the conserved cysteine through the conserved F or W. Fields, in order: clone size, D gene, J gene, CDR3 length, V gene, CDR3 protein, CDR3 DNA. A D gene is named only where the DNA matches it firmly. A row's size may be missing; if present it is once, few, many or a size class.

few TRBD1 TRBJ1-1 15 TRBV5-4 CASSLGQGQGGEAFF TGTGCCAGCAGCTTGGGACAGGGACAGGGAGGGGAAGCTTTCTTT
few TRBD1 TRBJ2-7 16 TRBV7-9 CASSIFPGQGLYEQYF TGTGCCAGCAGCATATTTCCGGGACAGGGACTCTACGAGCAGTACTTC
. . TRBJ2-3 14 TRBV5-1 CASSLDRDTDTQYF TGCGCCAGCAGCTTGGACAGGGACACAGATACGCAGTATTTT
. . TRBJ2-3 14 TRBV6-5 CASSWDSNTDTQYF TGTGCCAGCAGCTGGGACTCCAACACAGATACGCAGTATTTT
. TRBD2 TRBJ2-1 14 TRBV29-1 CSAPGRAGLDEQFF TGCAGCGCCCCCGGGAGGGCCGGATTGGATGAGCAGTTCTTC
few TRBD1 TRBJ2-7 14 TRBV29-1 CSVGEGTGTYEQYF TGCAGCGTCGGGGAGGGGACAGGGACCTACGAGCAGTACTTC
. TRBD2 TRBJ2-5 12 TRBV2 CASSGLAGEQYF TGTGCCAGCAGTGGACTAGCGGGGGAGCAGTACTTC
few . TRBJ2-1 14 TRBV29-1 CSVGGPVAYNEQFF TGCAGCGTTGGGGGCCCCGTGGCGTACAATGAGCAGTTCTTC
. TRBD2 TRBJ2-7 14 TRBV28 CASSLAGGLYEQYF TGTGCCAGCAGCTTAGCGGGGGGCCTCTACGAGCAGTACTTC
many . TRBJ2-5 13 TRBV6-1 CASSGLPQETQYF TGTGCCAGCTCAGGACTGCCGCAAGAGACCCAGTACTTC
few . TRBJ1-5 13 TRBV6-5 CASSLRESQPQHF TGTGCCAGCAGCCTCCGGGAGTCTCAGCCCCAGCATTTT
. . TRBJ2-5 13 TRBV21-1 CASSAQGPGTQYF TGTGCCAGCAGCGCACAGGGACCGGGGACCCAGTACTTC
. . TRBJ2-7 14 TRBV13 CASSPDTGFGEQYF TGTGCCAGCAGCCCGGATACAGGGTTTGGTGAGCAGTACTTC
. . TRBJ1-2 14 TRBV5-6 CASSLGGVNYGYTF TGTGCCAGCAGCTTGGGGGGGGTAAACTATGGCTACACCTTC
. TRBD1 TRBJ1-2 13 TRBV29-1 CSVGGRQGDGYTF TGCAGCGTTGGGGGACGACAGGGAGATGGCTACACCTTC
few TRBD1 TRBJ2-5 17 TRBV2 CASSSTGTGGLGETQYF TGTGCCAGCAGTTCTACCGGGACAGGGGGTTTGGGGGAGACCCAGTACTTC
. . TRBJ1-6 13 TRBV9 CASSPEHLSPLHF TGTGCCAGCAGCCCCGAACACCTTTCACCCCTCCACTTT
few TRBD1 TRBJ2-5 13 TRBV29-1 CSVRDRVSETQYF TGCAGCGTTCGGGACAGGGTATCAGAGACCCAGTACTTC
few . TRBJ1-1 15 TRBV4-2 CASSLLQGSDTEAFF TGTGCCAGCAGCCTACTTCAGGGGAGTGACACTGAAGCTTTCTTT
. . TRBJ2-4 13 TRBV18 CASSPREINIQYF TGTGCCAGCTCACCACGGGAGATAAACATTCAGTACTTC
few TRBD1 TRBJ2-3 16 TRBV9 CASSVAGGEGTDTQYF TGTGCCAGCAGCGTAGCAGGGGGCGAAGGGACAGATACGCAGTATTTT
. . TRBJ2-3 13 TRBV11-2 CASSLTGLDTQYF TGTGCCAGCAGCCTAACAGGGTTGGATACGCAGTATTTT
few . TRBJ1-3 14 TRBV19 CASSIIPGGNTIYF TGTGCCAGTAGTATAATTCCCGGGGGAAACACCATATATTTT
. . TRBJ1-5 14 TRBV27 CASSFGGSNQPQHF TGTGCCAGCAGTTTTGGCGGTTCGAATCAGCCCCAGCATTTT
few . TRBJ1-1 13 TRBV28 CASSDPGRTEAFF TGTGCCAGCAGTGACCCAGGGAGGACTGAAGCTTTCTTT
. TRBD2 TRBJ2-1 14 TRBV10-3 CAIRRAGGHNEQFF TGTGCCATCAGGAGAGCGGGGGGGCACAATGAGCAGTTCTTC
few . TRBJ1-5 16 TRBV19 CASSTQGIWGNQPQHF TGTGCCAGTAGTACCCAGGGTATATGGGGCAATCAGCCCCAGCATTTT
. . TRBJ1-1 15 TRBV11-2 CASSLISAGGTEAFF TGTGCCAGCAGCTTAATATCGGCGGGGGGCACTGAAGCTTTCTTT
few TRBD1 TRBJ1-2 16 TRBV7-2 CASSFAGGAENYGYTF TGTGCCAGCAGCTTCGCAGGGGGCGCAGAAAACTATGGCTACACCTTC
. . TRBJ1-3 13 TRBV6-5 CASTSPSGNTIYF TGTGCCAGCACCTCCCCCTCTGGAAACACCATATATTTT
. TRBD1 TRBJ2-2 16 TRBV4-1 CASSQADRGPTGELFF TGCGCCAGCAGCCAAGCTGACAGGGGGCCCACCGGGGAGCTGTTTTTT
few . TRBJ2-7 13 TRBV28 CASSLRLAYEQYF TGTGCCAGCAGTTTACGACTGGCCTACGAGCAGTACTTC
. . TRBJ2-7 14 TRBV14 CASSLQRASYEQYF TGTGCCAGCAGCCTACAGCGGGCCTCCTACGAGCAGTACTTC
. . TRBJ1-5 13 TRBV21-1 CASSNRGRQPQHF TGTGCCAGCAGCAATAGGGGTCGGCAGCCCCAGCATTTT
few . TRBJ2-3 15 TRBV7-9 CASSQDGVSTDTQYF TGTGCCAGCAGCCAAGACGGGGTTAGCACAGATACGCAGTATTTT
few . TRBJ1-5 15 TRBV13 CASSLGPGGNQPQHF TGTGCCAGCAGCTTAGGCCCGGGAGGCAATCAGCCCCAGCATTTT
few . TRBJ1-1 15 TRBV5-6 CASSLPVPMNTEAFF TGTGCCAGCAGCTTGCCGGTCCCCATGAACACTGAAGCTTTCTTT
few . TRBJ1-1 13 TRBV19 CASSISMNTEAFF TGTGCCAGTAGTATTAGCATGAACACTGAAGCTTTCTTT